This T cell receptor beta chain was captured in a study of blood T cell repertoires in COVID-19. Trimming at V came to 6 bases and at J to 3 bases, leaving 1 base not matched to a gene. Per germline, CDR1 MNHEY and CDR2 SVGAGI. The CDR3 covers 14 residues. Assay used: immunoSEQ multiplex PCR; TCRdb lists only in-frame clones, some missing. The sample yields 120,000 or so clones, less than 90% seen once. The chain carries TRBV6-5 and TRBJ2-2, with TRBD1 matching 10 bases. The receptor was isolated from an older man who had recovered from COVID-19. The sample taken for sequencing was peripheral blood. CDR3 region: CASRTGGDTGELFF. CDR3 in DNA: TGTGCCAGCAGGACAGGGGGCGACACCGGGGAGCTGTTTTTT.